Each of the 16 T cell receptor beta chains below was sequenced from the same sample in a study of cytomegalovirus exposure and HLA in healthy donors. With 60 Vbeta and 13 Jbeta primers, the PCR was carried out. Only in-frame clones appear in the TCRdb table, and some are missing; sequencing was by immunoSEQ multiplex PCR. Counted here are fewer than 200,000 clones, around 72% occurring once; the ten biggest clones make up around 6.8%. Sample: PBMCs. The receptors shown here come from a man between 40 and 49 years old in good health and CMV-seropositive.

A note on this clone: At the DNA level, this CDR3 is encoded by other sequences in the same sample as well. This chain connects TRBV9 to TRBJ1-2; TRBD1 is a possible D gene (6 bases). Looked up from germline, CDR1 is SGDLS and CDR2 is YYNGEE. The germline V and J ends were trimmed by 0 bases and 2 bases, with 8 bases remaining between them. The CDR3 contains 14 residues. For the CDR3, the DNA is TGTGCCAGCAGCGTAGGGACAGACAACTATGGCTACACCTTC. The encoded protein is CASSVGTDNYGYTF.

The chain links TRBV5-4 to TRBJ2-1, with TRBD2 matching 7 bases. With 4 bases clipped from V and 7 bases from J, the junction kept 14 bases outside the gene matches. Germline V gives CDR1 SGHNT, CDR2 YYREEE (reference sequence). The CDR3 has 16 residues. The CDR3 nucleotides are TGTGCCAGCAGCGCCCCGGGACCGCCCGGGGGGAATGAGCAGTTCTTC. This translates into CASSAPGPPGGNEQFF. The whole variable domain, filled in from reference TRBV5-4 and TRBJ2-1, reads ETGVTQSPTHLIKTRGQQVTLRCSSQSGHNTVSWYQQALGQGPQFIFQYYREEENGRGNFPPRFSGLQFPNYSSELNVNALELDDSALYLCASSAPGPPGGNEQFFGPGTRLTVL.

The V and J genes are TRBV19 and TRBJ2-1; 10 positions agree with TRBD1. There are 16 residues in the CDR3. In germline, CDR1 is LNHDA, CDR2 SQIVND (reference sequence). V lost 6 bases and J lost 6; bases outside the gene matches: 11. CDR3 loop: CASSLRRTGGGNEQFF. As DNA, the CDR3 is TGTGCCAGTAGCCTGAGGAGGACAGGGGGTGGCAATGAGCAGTTCTTC.

The chain recombines TRBV19 with TRBJ2-5, with 13 positions matching TRBD2. The CDR3 is 17 amino acids. Germline trimming cut 4 bases from V and 0 bases from J; bases unmatched to any gene: 5. Per germline, CDR1 LNHDA and CDR2 SQIVND (reference sequence). The DNA of the CDR3 is TGTGCCAGTAGTAGACACGGGACTAGCGGGAACCAAGAGACCCAGTACTTC. It translates to CASSRHGTSGNQETQYF.

The sample holds one count of this clone. V is TRBV5-5 and J is TRBJ1-6, with D unresolved. Between the trimmed V and J ends, which lost 1 base and 0 bases, there was a span of 8 bases. CDR1 and CDR2 from the germline V gene are SGHKS and YYEKEE (reference sequence). The CDR3 is 16 amino acids. This CDR3 reads CASSLSQASYNSPLHF. The CDR3 DNA reads as TGTGCCAGCAGCTTGTCTCAGGCCTCCTATAATTCACCCCTCCACTTT.

The chain has TRBV9 and TRBJ2-2, with a possible D match to TRBD1 (6 bases). Trimming stripped 2 bases from V and 0 bases from J, with 14 bases between. The CDR3 covers 17 residues. Per germline, CDR1 SGDLS and CDR2 YYNGEE. The CDR3 here is CASSVNRASPNTGELFF. CDR3 bases: TGTGCCAGCAGCGTCAACAGGGCGAGTCCGAACACCGGGGAGCTGTTTTTT.

The chain is built from TRBV2 and TRBJ1-5, with 9 bases aligning to TRBD1. This CDR3 contains 15 residues. CDR1 and CDR2 from the germline V gene are SNHLY and FYNNEI. V shed 7 bases and J 0 bases; nucleotides not matched to a gene: 4. The CDR3 loop is CASTPTGGSNQPQHF. The CDR3 DNA follows: TGTGCCAGCACCCCGACAGGGGGTAGCAATCAGCCCCAGCATTTT. Filled out from reference TRBV2 and TRBJ1-5, the complete variable domain reads EPEVTQTPSHQVTQMGQEVILRCVPISNHLYFYWYRQILGQKVEFLVSFYNNEISEKSEIFDDQFSVERPDGSNFTLKIRSTKLEDSAMYFCASTPTGGSNQPQHFGDGTRLSIL.

This chain uses TRBV14 with TRBJ2-1; 11 bases align to TRBD1. The germline V gene encodes CDR1 SGHDN and CDR2 FVKESK. The CDR3 runs to 17 residues. V was clipped by 3 bases and J by 6 bases; unmatched bases: 10. As DNA, the CDR3 is TGTGCCAGCAGCCACAACCTCCTGGACAGGGGGCTCAATGAGCAGTTCTTC. It specifies CASSHNLLDRGLNEQFF.

There are a few counts of this clone. This chain connects TRBV6-1 to TRBJ1-2; D call uncertain. The V end was cut by 4 bases, the J end by 2 bases, with 14 bases between. Germline CDR1 and CDR2: MNHNS and SASEGT. The CDR3 runs 15 residues. The CDR3 bases are TGTGCCAGCAGTGTATTGACAAATCAGAACTATGGCTACACCTTC. Translation: CASSVLTNQNYGYTF.

The chain combines TRBV27 with TRBJ1-2, with 7 bases identical to TRBD1. J gave up 0 bases and V 5 bases, and 6 bases lay outside the gene matches. The CDR3 has 15 residues. Per germline, CDR1 MNHEY and CDR2 SMNVEV (reference sequence). The CDR3 is CASSPRTGPNYGYTF. The DNA of the CDR3 is TGTGCCAGCAGTCCCCGGACAGGACCTAACTATGGCTACACCTTC.

J is TRBJ2-3 and V is TRBV7-9, with a tentative D call TRBD2 (5 bases). The CDR3 runs 16 residues. Trimming took off 1 base at V and 4 bases at J, with 15 bases between the two ends. Germline V gene sequence: CDR1 SEHNR, CDR2 FQNEAQ (reference sequence). The CDR3 sequence is CASSLGLGPRADTQYF. The DNA of the CDR3 is TGTGCCAGCAGCTTAGGGCTAGGCCCGAGGGCAGATACGCAGTATTTT.

The V and J genes are TRBV5-6 and TRBJ2-5, with D possibly matching TRBD1 (5 bases). V was shortened by 0 bases and J by 3 bases, with 15 bases between the two germline ends. The CDR3 length is 16 residues. From germline, CDR1 is SGHDT and CDR2 YYEEEE. The CDR3 loop reads CASSLGAGPKKETQYF. In DNA form, the CDR3 reads TGTGCCAGCAGCTTGGGGGCAGGGCCAAAAAAAGAGACCCAGTACTTC.

The chain joins TRBV7-9 to TRBJ2-3; D is possibly TRBD2 (5 bases). With 5 bases removed from V and 0 bases from J, the gap between germline ends came to 15 bases. The CDR3 has 16 residues. Germline CDR1 reads SEHNR; CDR2 reads FQNEAQ (reference sequence). CDR3 residues: CASSPPLRESTDTQYF. CDR3 nucleotide sequence: TGTGCCAGCAGCCCACCACTACGGGAAAGCACAGATACGCAGTATTTT.

The gene calls are TRBV5-4 and TRBJ2-7, with 8 bases fitting TRBD2. This CDR3 is built from 17 residues. V shed 3 bases and J 1 base; nucleotides not matched to a gene: 12. The germline CDR1 and CDR2 sequences are SGHNT and YYREEE (reference sequence). The chain's CDR3 is CASSSATGTRQSYEQYF. CDR3 nucleotide sequence: TGTGCCAGCAGCTCCGCCACCGGGACTAGACAATCCTACGAGCAGTACTTC.

The chain carries TRBV7-9 and TRBJ2-1, with TRBD1 identical over 7 bases. The CDR3 loop spans 19 amino acids. Germline trimming cut 0 bases from V and 2 bases from J; bases unmatched to any gene: 13. CDR1 and CDR2 (germline): SEHNR, FQNEAQ (reference sequence). The CDR3, as DNA: TGTGCCAGCAGCTTAGCGCTTCTCCTAGGTAGGGGGCCCTACAATGAGCAGTTCTTC. This sequence encodes CASSLALLLGRGPYNEQFF.

This chain connects TRBV9 to TRBJ1-3; D gene unclear. The length of the CDR3 is 16 residues. With 0 bases removed from V and 4 bases from J, the gap between germline ends came to 14 bases. Per germline, CDR1 SGDLS and CDR2 YYNGEE. DNA of the CDR3: TGTGCCAGCAGCGTAGAGGGAGGCCAAACAGGAAACACCATATATTTT. Translated: CASSVEGGQTGNTIYF.